Listed below are T cell receptor beta chains from one sample, sequenced in a study of CD8 T cells in ankylosing spondylitis. TCRdb re-called the 5' RACE reads with MiXCR, one entry per CDR3 protein. The table lists about 390,000 distinct CDR3 sequences, 20% to 25% of them singletons. The specimen sequenced was blood, either unsorted or a sorted T cell fraction (not recorded which). These receptor sequences come from a male donor with ankylosing spondylitis. The CDR3 runs from the conserved cysteine through the conserved F or W. A D gene is named only where the DNA matches it firmly. The size of a clone is reported for some rows only, either as once, few or many, or as a class for expanded clones.

v_gene	j_gene	d_gene	abundance	CDR3aa	CDR3nt
TRBV7-2	TRBJ2-5	.	few	CASSLVWRGWETQYF	TGTGCCAGCAGCTTAGTTTGGCGCGGGTGGGAGACCCAGTACTTC
TRBV24-1	TRBJ2-7	.	.	CATSETPGPAYEQYF	TGTGCCACCAGTGAGACCCCCGGGCCGGCCTACGAGCAGTACTTC
TRBV5-1	TRBJ2-1	TRBD1	many	CASSAGQGYNEQFF	TGCGCCAGCAGCGCGGGACAGGGTTACAATGAGCAGTTCTTC
TRBV28	TRBJ1-4	.	few	CASTSNEKLFF	TGTGCCAGCACCTCTAATGAAAAACTGTTTTTT
TRBV12-3/TRBV12-4	TRBJ2-1	.	few	CASSLEGVKSYNEQFF	TGTGCCAGCAGTTTGGAGGGAGTGAAATCCTACAATGAGCAGTTCTTC
TRBV28	TRBJ1-4	.	.	CASRRQTGTNEKLFF	TGTGCCAGCAGGCGCCAGACAGGTACTAATGAAAAACTGTTTTTT
TRBV5-6	TRBJ1-6	.	.	CASSLAQVNSPLHF	TGTGCCAGCAGCTTGGCTCAGGTTAATTCACCCCTCCACTTT
TRBV20-1	TRBJ2-7	.	few	CSAYRTGSSYEQYF	TGCAGTGCTTACAGGACGGGAAGCTCCTACGAGCAGTACTTC
TRBV12-3/TRBV12-4	TRBJ2-5	TRBD1	.	CASRTGTGGETQYF	TGTGCCAGCAGAACCGGGACAGGAGGGGAGACCCAGTACTTC
TRBV7-2	TRBJ2-5	.	few	CASSLAQGGQETQYF	TGTGCCAGCAGCTTAGCGCAGGGTGGACAAGAGACCCAGTACTTC
TRBV29-1	TRBJ2-7	TRBD2	few	CSVHSSGPASYEQYF	TGCAGCGTCCACTCTAGCGGCCCAGCCTCCTACGAGCAGTACTTC
TRBV6-1	TRBJ2-7	TRBD2	.	CASSKREGAYEQYF	TGTGCCAGCTCGAAGCGGGAAGGGGCCTACGAGCAGTACTTC
TRBV28	TRBJ2-7	TRBD1	.	CASTDRGGQYF	TGTGCCAGCACCGACAGGGGAGGGCAGTACTTC
TRBV5-6	TRBJ1-1	TRBD1	.	CASSLSFRQGARTEAFF	TGTGCCAGCAGCTTGTCGTTTCGGCAGGGGGCACGGACTGAAGCTTTCTTT
TRBV27	TRBJ2-7	.	.	CASRPGLAAYEQYF	TGTGCCAGCAGGCCGGGACTGGCTGCTTACGAGCAGTACTTC
TRBV11-2	TRBJ2-3	.	once	CASSFGPGTDTQYF	TGTGCCAGCAGCTTCGGCCCCGGAACAGATACGCAGTATTTT
TRBV27	TRBJ1-6	.	few	CASSPAGRYNSPLHF	TGTGCCAGCAGTCCAGCGGGACGCTATAATTCACCCCTCCACTTT
TRBV6-1	TRBJ1-1	.	.	CASSPLDSYYTEAFF	TGTGCCAGCAGTCCTCTGGACAGTTATTACACTGAAGCTTTCTTT
TRBV27	TRBJ2-3	TRBD2	few	CASSFLAGKDTQYF	TGTGCCAGCAGTTTCCTAGCGGGAAAGGATACGCAGTATTTT
TRBV20-1	TRBJ2-6	.	.	CSARDRQLNVGANVLTF	TGCAGTGCTAGAGATCGGCAGTTGAACGTTGGGGCCAACGTCCTGACTTTC
TRBV18	TRBJ2-3	TRBD2	.	CASSPSLPAGTDTQYF	TGTGCCAGCTCACCAAGTCTTCCAGCGGGAACAGATACGCAGTATTTT
TRBV5-1	TRBJ1-1	.	.	CASSPDGRKTEAFF	TGCGCCAGCAGCCCGGATGGACGGAAGACTGAAGCTTTCTTT
TRBV6-1	TRBJ2-1	TRBD2	.	CASSRQTSVTYNEQFF	TGTGCCAGCAGCAGGCAAACTAGCGTCACCTACAATGAGCAGTTCTTC
TRBV28	TRBJ1-2	.	.	CASRKAGVPNFNYGYTF	TGTGCCAGCAGGAAAGCAGGGGTCCCTAACTTTAACTATGGCTACACCTTC
TRBV28	TRBJ2-3	.	few	CASTTVWDTQYF	TGTGCCAGCACTACCGTCTGGGATACGCAGTATTTT
TRBV28	TRBJ2-7	.	.	CASSLRDPQYF	TGTGCCAGCAGTTTAAGGGACCCTCAGTACTTC
TRBV7-2	TRBJ2-7	.	few	CASSYVAVYEQYF	TGTGCCAGCAGCTACGTAGCGGTCTACGAGCAGTACTTC
TRBV11-3	TRBJ2-7	.	few	CASSLPSDYEQYF	TGTGCCAGCAGCTTGCCTAGCGACTACGAGCAGTACTTC
TRBV20-1	TRBJ2-1	TRBD2	.	CSAYSGVYNEQFF	TGCAGTGCGTATAGCGGGGTCTACAATGAGCAGTTCTTC
TRBV6-2/TRBV6-3	TRBJ2-1	TRBD2	.	CASSYSGLAGEKGSYNEQFF	TGTGCCAGCAGTTACTCGGGACTAGCGGGAGAAAAGGGCTCCTACAATGAGCAGTTCTTC
TRBV29-1	TRBJ2-3	.	many	CSAGGDRTSTDTQYF	TGCAGCGCAGGCGGAGACCGCACTAGCACAGATACGCAGTATTTT
TRBV9	TRBJ1-5	.	.	CASSVGRAIGQPQHF	TGTGCCAGCAGCGTAGGCAGGGCCATTGGCCAGCCCCAGCATTTT
TRBV5-1	TRBJ2-7	TRBD1	.	CASSSLGGPGQGSYEQYF	TGCGCCAGCAGTTCGTTGGGGGGACCGGGACAGGGTTCCTACGAGCAGTACTTC
TRBV5-1	TRBJ1-2	TRBD1	few	CASSPAAGGNDGYTF	TGCGCCAGCAGCCCAGCAGCAGGGGGCAACGATGGCTACACCTTC
TRBV10-3	TRBJ2-5	TRBD2	few	CATRSSGSGQETQYF	TGTGCCACAAGAAGTAGCGGGAGTGGGCAAGAGACCCAGTACTTC
TRBV19	TRBJ1-2	TRBD1	few	CASSIRTGVDGYTF	TGTGCCAGTAGTATTCGGACAGGGGTCGATGGCTACACCTTC
TRBV7-3	TRBJ2-1	.	.	CASSPNHRVMSNEQFF	TGTGCCAGCAGCCCAAATCACAGGGTAATGAGCAATGAGCAGTTCTTC
TRBV28	TRBJ2-4	.	few	CASSVPAASLAKNIQYF	TGTGCCAGCAGTGTACCCGCCGCGAGTCTAGCCAAAAACATTCAGTACTTC
TRBV6-2/TRBV6-3	TRBJ2-2	.	.	CTSRGSGGTGELFF	TGTACCAGCAGGGGCTCGGGGGGCACCGGGGAGCTGTTTTTT
TRBV20-1	TRBJ2-7	.	.	CSASNPSYEQYF	TGCAGTGCTAGTAACCCCTCCTACGAGCAGTACTTC
TRBV7-6	TRBJ1-1	TRBD1	.	CASSLRRQGPYDTEAFF	TGTGCCAGCAGCTTAAGAAGACAGGGGCCCTACGACACTGAAGCTTTCTTT
TRBV13	TRBJ2-2	.	few	CASSPGRGELFF	TGTGCCAGCAGCCCAGGACGCGGGGAGCTGTTTTTT
TRBV6-5	TRBJ2-1	.	.	CASSSDWDFYNEQFF	TGTGCCAGCAGTTCAGACTGGGACTTCTACAATGAGCAGTTCTTC
TRBV7-2	TRBJ2-1	.	few	CASGANMAGTEQFF	TGTGCCAGCGGAGCTAATATGGCGGGCACTGAGCAGTTCTTC
TRBV4-3	TRBJ2-7	TRBD2	.	CASSQDGGRYEQYF	TGCGCCAGCAGCCAAGACGGCGGGAGATACGAGCAGTACTTC
TRBV11-3	TRBJ2-1	.	.	CASCLGWAGNEQFF	TGTGCCAGCTGCCTTGGTTGGGCGGGAAATGAGCAGTTCTTC
TRBV11-2	TRBJ2-1	TRBD2	few	CASSLGSGRANEQFF	TGTGCCAGCAGCTTAGGGAGCGGGAGGGCCAATGAGCAGTTCTTC
TRBV10-3	TRBJ1-4	.	few	CAIRGDGEKLFF	TGTGCCATTAGGGGAGACGGTGAAAAACTGTTTTTT
TRBV5-1	TRBJ2-6	.	.	CASSQSADSGANVLTF	TGCGCCAGCAGCCAGTCGGCGGACTCTGGGGCCAACGTCCTGACTTTC
TRBV7-2	TRBJ2-1	.	.	CASSLVGRSSYNEQFF	TGTGCCAGCAGCTTAGTTGGTCGGAGCTCCTACAATGAGCAGTTCTTC
TRBV7-9	TRBJ1-5	.	few	CASSPRGGPDQPQHF	TGTGCCAGCAGCCCCAGAGGCGGTCCGGATCAGCCCCAGCATTTT
TRBV7-8	TRBJ2-2	.	.	CASSFRGLATGELFF	TGTGCCAGCAGCTTCAGAGGTCTAGCGACGGGGGAGCTGTTTTTT
TRBV6-2/TRBV6-3	TRBJ2-7	.	.	CASSYPYEQHF	TGTGCCAGCAGCTACCCCTACGAGCAGCACTTC
TRBV5-1	TRBJ1-2	.	many	CASSPTGVNYGYTF	TGCGCCAGCAGCCCCACGGGGGTTAACTATGGCTACACCTTC
TRBV12-3/TRBV12-4	TRBJ2-4	.	few	CASSLAGTSGNIQYF	TGTGCCAGCAGTTTAGCCGGGACCTCCGGGAACATTCAGTACTTC
TRBV7-9	TRBJ1-6	.	few	CASSLDGGISPLHF	TGTGCCAGCAGCCTGGATGGCGGGATTTCACCCCTCCACTTT
TRBV6-2/TRBV6-3	TRBJ1-6	.	.	CASSYGPGLNSPLHF	TGTGCCAGCAGTTACGGTCCGGGGTTAAATTCACCCCTCCACTTT
TRBV5-6	TRBJ2-1	.	.	CASSLVAQGTNEQFF	TGTGCCAGCAGCTTGGTAGCCCAGGGAACGAATGAGCAGTTCTTC
TRBV20-1	TRBJ2-3	.	few	CSARAGSFSTDTQYF	TGCAGTGCTAGAGCCGGATCTTTTAGCACAGATACGCAGTATTTT